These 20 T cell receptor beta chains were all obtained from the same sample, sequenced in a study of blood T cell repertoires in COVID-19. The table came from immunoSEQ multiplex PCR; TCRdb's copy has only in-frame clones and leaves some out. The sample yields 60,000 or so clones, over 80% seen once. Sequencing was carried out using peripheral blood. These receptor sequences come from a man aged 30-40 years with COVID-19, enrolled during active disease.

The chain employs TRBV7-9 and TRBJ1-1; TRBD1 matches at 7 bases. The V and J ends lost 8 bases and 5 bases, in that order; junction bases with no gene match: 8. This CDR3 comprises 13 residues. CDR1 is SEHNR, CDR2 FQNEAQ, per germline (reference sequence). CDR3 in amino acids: CASWGTGDTEAFF. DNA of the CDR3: TGTGCCAGCTGGGGAACAGGGGATACTGAAGCTTTCTTT.

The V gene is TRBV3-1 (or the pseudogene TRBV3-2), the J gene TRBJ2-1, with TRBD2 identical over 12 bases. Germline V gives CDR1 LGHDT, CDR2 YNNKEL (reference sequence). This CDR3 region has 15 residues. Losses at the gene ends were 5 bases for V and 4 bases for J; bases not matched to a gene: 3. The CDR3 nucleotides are TGTGCCAGCAGCTTGGGACTAGCGGGTTACAATGAGCAGTTCTTC. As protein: CASSLGLAGYNEQFF.

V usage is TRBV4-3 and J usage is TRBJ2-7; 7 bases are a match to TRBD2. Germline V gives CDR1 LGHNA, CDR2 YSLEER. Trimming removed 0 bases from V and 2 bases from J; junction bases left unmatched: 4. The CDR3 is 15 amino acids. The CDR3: CASSQDLSGTYEQYF. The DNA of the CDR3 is TGCGCCAGCAGCCAAGATCTAAGCGGGACCTACGAGCAGTACTTC.

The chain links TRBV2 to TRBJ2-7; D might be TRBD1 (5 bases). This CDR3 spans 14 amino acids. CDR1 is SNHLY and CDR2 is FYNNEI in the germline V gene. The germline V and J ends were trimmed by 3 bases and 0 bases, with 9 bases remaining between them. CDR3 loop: CASSEGRSSYEQYF. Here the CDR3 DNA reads TGTGCCAGCAGTGAGGGGCGGAGCTCCTACGAGCAGTACTTC.

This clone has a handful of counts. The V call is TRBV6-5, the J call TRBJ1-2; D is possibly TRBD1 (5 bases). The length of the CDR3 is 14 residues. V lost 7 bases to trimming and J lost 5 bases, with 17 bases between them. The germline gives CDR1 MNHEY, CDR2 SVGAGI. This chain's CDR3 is CASTRGDSGYGYTF. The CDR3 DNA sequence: TGTGCCAGCACCCGAGGGGACTCAGGGTATGGCTACACCTTC.

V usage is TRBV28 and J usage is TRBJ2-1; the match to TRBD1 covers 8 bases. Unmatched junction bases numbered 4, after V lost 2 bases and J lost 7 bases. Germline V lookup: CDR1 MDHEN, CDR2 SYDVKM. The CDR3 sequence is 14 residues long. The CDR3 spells CASSLARGLNEQFF. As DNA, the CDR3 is TGTGCCAGCAGTTTAGCCAGGGGGCTAAATGAGCAGTTCTTC.

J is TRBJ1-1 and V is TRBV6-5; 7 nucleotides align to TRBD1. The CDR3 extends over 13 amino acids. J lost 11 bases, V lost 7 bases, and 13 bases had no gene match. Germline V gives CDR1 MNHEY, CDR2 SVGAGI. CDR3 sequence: CASTLGQAVRAFF. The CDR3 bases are TGTGCCAGCACCCTCGGACAGGCCGTGAGGGCTTTCTTT.

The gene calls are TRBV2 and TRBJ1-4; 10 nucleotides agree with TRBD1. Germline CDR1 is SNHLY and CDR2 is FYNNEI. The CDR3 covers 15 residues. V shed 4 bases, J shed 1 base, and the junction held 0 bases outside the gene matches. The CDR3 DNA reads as TGTGCCAGCAGTGGGACAGGGGGAACTAATGAAAAACTGTTTTTT. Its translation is CASSGTGGTNEKLFF.

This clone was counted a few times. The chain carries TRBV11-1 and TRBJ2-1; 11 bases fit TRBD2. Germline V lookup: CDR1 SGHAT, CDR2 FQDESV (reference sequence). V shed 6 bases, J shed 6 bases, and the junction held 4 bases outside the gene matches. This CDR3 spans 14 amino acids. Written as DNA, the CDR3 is TGTGCCAGCAGTCTCGGACTAGCGGGCAATGAGCAGTTCTTC. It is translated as CASSLGLAGNEQFF.

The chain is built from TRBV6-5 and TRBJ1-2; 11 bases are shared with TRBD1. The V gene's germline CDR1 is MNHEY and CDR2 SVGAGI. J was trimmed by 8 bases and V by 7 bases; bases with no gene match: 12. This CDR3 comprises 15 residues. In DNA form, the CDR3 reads TGTGCCAGCAAGTTAGGGGGACAGGGGGTGAGCGGCTACACCTTC. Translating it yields CASKLGGQGVSGYTF.

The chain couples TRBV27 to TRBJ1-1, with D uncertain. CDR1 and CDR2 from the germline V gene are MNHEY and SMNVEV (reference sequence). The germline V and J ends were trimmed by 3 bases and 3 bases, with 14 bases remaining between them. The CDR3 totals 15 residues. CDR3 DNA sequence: TGTGCCAGCAGTTTCGTCGGGTTAGAGGACACTGAAGCTTTCTTT. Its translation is CASSFVGLEDTEAFF.

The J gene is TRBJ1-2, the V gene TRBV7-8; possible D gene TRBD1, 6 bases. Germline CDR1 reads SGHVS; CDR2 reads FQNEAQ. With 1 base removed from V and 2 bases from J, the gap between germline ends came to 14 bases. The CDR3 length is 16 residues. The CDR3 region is CASSLGGGRLNYGYTF. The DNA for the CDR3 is TGTGCCAGCAGCTTAGGTGGGGGCCGCCTAAACTATGGCTACACCTTC.

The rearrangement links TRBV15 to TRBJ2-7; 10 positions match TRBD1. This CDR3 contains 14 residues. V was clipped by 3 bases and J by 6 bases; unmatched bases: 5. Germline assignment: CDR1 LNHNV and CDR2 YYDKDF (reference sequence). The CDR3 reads CATSRDRGTGEQYF. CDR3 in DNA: TGTGCCACCAGCAGGGACAGGGGGACGGGCGAGCAGTACTTC.

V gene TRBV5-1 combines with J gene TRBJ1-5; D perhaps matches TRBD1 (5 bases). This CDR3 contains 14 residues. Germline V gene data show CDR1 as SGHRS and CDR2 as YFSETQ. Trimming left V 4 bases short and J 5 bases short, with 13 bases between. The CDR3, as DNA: TGCGCCAGCAGCCCAGGGATAGGGGATCAGCCCCAGCATTTT. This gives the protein CASSPGIGDQPQHF.

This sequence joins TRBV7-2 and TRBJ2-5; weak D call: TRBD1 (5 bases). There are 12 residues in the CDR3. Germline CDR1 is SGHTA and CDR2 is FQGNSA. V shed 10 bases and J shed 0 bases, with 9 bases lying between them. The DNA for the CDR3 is TGTGCCAACTCGGACAACCAAGAGACCCAGTACTTC. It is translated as CANSDNQETQYF.

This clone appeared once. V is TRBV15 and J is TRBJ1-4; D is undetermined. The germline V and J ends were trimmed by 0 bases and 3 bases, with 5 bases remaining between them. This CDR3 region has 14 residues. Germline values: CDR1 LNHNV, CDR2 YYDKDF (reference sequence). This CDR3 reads CATSRDIANEKLFF. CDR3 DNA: TGTGCCACCAGCAGAGACATAGCTAATGAAAAACTGTTTTTT.

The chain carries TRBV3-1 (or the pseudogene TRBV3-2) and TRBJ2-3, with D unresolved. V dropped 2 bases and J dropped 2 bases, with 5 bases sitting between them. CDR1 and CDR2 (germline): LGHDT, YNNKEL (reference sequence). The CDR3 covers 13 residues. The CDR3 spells CASSQSSTDTQYF. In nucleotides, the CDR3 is TGTGCCAGCAGCCAATCGTCCACAGATACGCAGTATTTT.

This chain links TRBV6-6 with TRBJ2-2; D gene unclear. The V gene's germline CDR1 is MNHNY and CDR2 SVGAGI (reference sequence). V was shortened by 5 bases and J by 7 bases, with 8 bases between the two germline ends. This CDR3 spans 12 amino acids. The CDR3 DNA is TGTGCCAGCAGTGCGATTATCGGGGAGCTGTTTTTT. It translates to CASSAIIGELFF.

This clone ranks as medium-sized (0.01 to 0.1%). In DNA form, the CDR3 reads TGTGCCAGCCGGGACAGGGGTTCCTACGAGCAGTACTTC. This translates into CASRDRGSYEQYF. This chain joins TRBV28 and TRBJ2-7, with TRBD1 identical over 10 bases. This CDR3 has 13 residues. Germline CDR1 reads MDHEN; CDR2 reads SYDVKM. The J segment lost 1 base and the V segment lost 8 bases, leaving 2 bases of the junction unmatched.

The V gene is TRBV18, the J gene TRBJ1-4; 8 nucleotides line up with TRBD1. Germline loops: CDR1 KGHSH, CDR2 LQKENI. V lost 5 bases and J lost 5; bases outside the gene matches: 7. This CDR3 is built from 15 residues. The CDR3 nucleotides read TGTGCCAGCTCAGCGCGGACAGGGACGAATGAAAAACTGTTTTTT. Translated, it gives CASSARTGTNEKLFF.